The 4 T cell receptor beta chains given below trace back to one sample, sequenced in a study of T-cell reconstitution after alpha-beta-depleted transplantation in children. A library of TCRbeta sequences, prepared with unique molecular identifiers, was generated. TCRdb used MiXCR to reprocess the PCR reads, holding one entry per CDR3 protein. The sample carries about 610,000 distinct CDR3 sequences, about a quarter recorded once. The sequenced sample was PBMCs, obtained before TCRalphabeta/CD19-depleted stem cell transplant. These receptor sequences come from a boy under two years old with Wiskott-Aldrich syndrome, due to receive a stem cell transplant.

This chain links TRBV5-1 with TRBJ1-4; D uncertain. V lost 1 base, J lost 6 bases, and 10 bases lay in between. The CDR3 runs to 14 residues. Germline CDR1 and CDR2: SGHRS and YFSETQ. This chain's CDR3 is CASSLSRTDEKLFF. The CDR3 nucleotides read TGCGCCAGCAGCTTGTCTCGGACGGATGAAAAACTGTTTTTT.

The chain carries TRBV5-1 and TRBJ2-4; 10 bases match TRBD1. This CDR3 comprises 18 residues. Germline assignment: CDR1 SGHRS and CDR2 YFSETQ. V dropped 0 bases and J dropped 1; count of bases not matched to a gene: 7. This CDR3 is CASSLVGTGDKAKNIQYF. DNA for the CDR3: TGCGCCAGCAGCTTGGTGGGGACAGGGGATAAGGCCAAAAACATTCAGTACTTC.

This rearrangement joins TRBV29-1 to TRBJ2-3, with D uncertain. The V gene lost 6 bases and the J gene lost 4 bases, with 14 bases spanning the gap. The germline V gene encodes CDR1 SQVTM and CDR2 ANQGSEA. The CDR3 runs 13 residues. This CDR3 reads CSVRSWGPDTQYF. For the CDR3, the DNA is TGCAGCGTCCGATCCTGGGGTCCAGATACGCAGTATTTT.

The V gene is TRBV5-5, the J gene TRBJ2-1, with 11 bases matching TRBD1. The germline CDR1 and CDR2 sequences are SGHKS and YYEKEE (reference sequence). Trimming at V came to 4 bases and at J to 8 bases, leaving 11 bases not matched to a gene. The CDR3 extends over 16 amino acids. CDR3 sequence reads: CASSATRDRGGYEQFF. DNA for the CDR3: TGTGCCAGCAGCGCAACCCGGGACAGGGGGGGATATGAGCAGTTCTTC.